This T cell receptor beta chain was sequenced for a study of technical replicates of blood from a handful of donors. Trimming pared 1 base from V and 1 base from J, leaving 13 bases between. Looked up from germline, CDR1 is GTSNPN and CDR2 is SVGIG (reference sequence). This CDR3 has 15 amino acids. Only in-frame clones appear in the TCRdb table, and some are missing; sequencing was by immunoSEQ multiplex PCR. The sample records under 85,000 clones, 95% to 98% being singletons. The sequenced sample consisted of T cells isolated from PBMCs. The TCR was taken from a human donor in good health. V usage is TRBV30 and J usage is TRBJ2-5, with D maybe TRBD1 (6 bases). The DNA of the CDR3 is TGTGCCTGGAGTGCCCCTGTCAGGGGCCAAGAGACCCAGTACTTC. This gives the protein CAWSAPVRGQETQYF.